This TCR beta chain was obtained from a study of cytomegalovirus exposure and HLA in healthy donors. The V and J ends lost 6 bases and 1 base respectively, with 8 bases between them. This CDR3 is built from 13 residues. CDR1 MNHNS and CDR2 SASEGT come from the germline V gene. The PCR contained 60 Vbeta and 13 Jbeta primers. Clones were read by immunoSEQ multiplex PCR, and TCRdb kept only the in-frame ones, dropping some. The data contain 100,000 to 150,000 clones, over 60% of them seen just once; the ten biggest clones take up 0.95% to 1.1%. The specimen was PBMCs. The rearrangement uses TRBV6-1 and TRBJ2-3; D remains ambiguous. The receptor was isolated from a human donor in good health. CDR3 residues: CASRLEGTDTQYF. The CDR3 DNA reads TGTGCCAGCAGACTTGAGGGCACAGATACGCAGTATTTT.